This TCR beta chain was recovered during a study of blood T cells in healthy people across ages. Study outcomes and limitations: Long-lived donors carried more naive CD4+ cells and greater diversity than aged donors. Reliance upon unsorted PBMCs precluded definitive naive versus antigen-experienced comparison.

Each sample provided at least 5.5 micrograms of extracted total RNA. The CDR3 totals 15 residues. The germline CDR1 and CDR2 sequences are LGHNA and YNFKEQ. V lost 0 bases and J 1 base, leaving 9 bases between the germline ends. Regarding this clonotype: Its antigen is unidentified.

Alongside a J-beta primer mix, a sample-barcoded 5' primer served in a second PCR lasting 7 to 11 cycles. Each cDNA was tagged by a template-switch adaptor containing 12 random nucleotides. TCRdb reprocessed the 5' RACE reads via MiXCR and lists one record per CDR3 protein. The table lists approximately 1,100,000 distinct CDR3 sequences, 45% of them singletons. The sequencing sample was made of blood. The origin of this receptor is an older woman in good health. V is TRBV4-2 and J is TRBJ1-1; D remains unclear. CDR3 sequence: CASSQDPAGNTEAFF. CDR3 nucleotides: TGTGCCAGCAGCCAAGATCCCGCTGGGAACACTGAAGCTTTCTTT.